This TCR beta chain was captured in a study of T cell repertoires in cytomegalovirus infection. Whole-study context: The public TCR beta signatures pointed to both CMV infection and matching HLA type.

The table lists this clonotype with many counts. Germline assignment: CDR1 MNHEY and CDR2 SVGAGI. Trimming took 2 bases from V and 0 from J, leaving 11 bases between them. The CDR3 is made up of 17 amino acids. One entry per CDR3 protein, called by TCRdb with MiXCR from the reads. Of about 310,000 distinct CDR3 sequences listed, 8% to 10% were seen once; the top ten hold approximately 2.3%. The chain joins TRBV6-5 to TRBJ2-6, with D perhaps matching TRBD2 (6 bases). Sequencing input: PBMCs. The receptor was isolated from a human donor in good health (CMV status not recorded). Some clones in this sample may be carry-over from other donors' samples. CDR3 bases: TGTGCCAGCAGTTACCCCCCCGGGGGCTCTGGGGCCAACGTCCTGACTTTC. It yields the protein CASSYPPGGSGANVLTF.